This TCR beta chain was profiled in a study of cytomegalovirus exposure and HLA in healthy donors. The donors comprised healthy bone marrow donors. This clone was detected only a few times. The antigen remains undetermined. This CDR3 has 14 residues. Trimming removed 6 bases from V and 4 bases from J; junction bases left unmatched: 8. CDR1 and CDR2 (germline): ENHRY, SYGVKD. Study-wide results and limits: Later on, a genetic analysis was performed. It linked a missense variant in DCLRE1C with V- and J-gene trimming of TCR beta. Presence/absence analyses rested on an assumption that sequencing depth was roughly uniform across donors. There were a few CMV-associated chains whose specificity for CMV antigens was confirmed in vitro.

The study ran its PCR with 60 Vbeta and 13 Jbeta primers. This table comes from immunoSEQ multiplex PCR, and its TCRdb copy is limited to in-frame clones, with some not included. The sample shows 150,000 to 200,000 clones, roughly 82% of them seen only once. The V call is TRBV10-3, the J call TRBJ2-5; 7 bases are shared with TRBD1. This clonotype was sampled from a woman in her 50s in good health and CMV-seropositive. The specimen was PBMCs. The CDR3 DNA is TGTGCCATCAGGAAAGACAGGGCGGGAGAGACCCAGTACTTC. Its translation is CAIRKDRAGETQYF.